This T cell receptor beta chain was profiled in a study of blood T cell repertoires in COVID-19. This clone was counted only a few times. J gave up 3 bases and V 1 base, and 4 bases lay outside the gene matches. The V gene's germline CDR1 is SQVTM and CDR2 ANQGSEA. This CDR3 region has 14 residues. Assay used: immunoSEQ multiplex PCR; TCRdb lists only in-frame clones, some missing. Of over 350,000 clones in the sample, about 83% were seen once. This TCR derives from a woman aged 50 to 65 who had recovered from COVID-19. The chain links TRBV29-1 to TRBJ2-7, with TRBD1 matching 9 bases. Sequencing used PBMCs or T cells enriched from blood (not recorded which). The CDR3, as DNA: TGCAGCGTTGAAGGCCGGGACAGGGACTACGAGCAGTACTTC. Protein: CSVEGRDRDYEQYF.